The rows below give T cell receptor beta chains drawn from one sample of a study of blood T cell repertoires in COVID-19. TCRdb's table, derived via immunoSEQ multiplex PCR, lists solely in-frame clones and lacks some. This sample has about 67,000 clones, with roughly 85% found just once. The sequenced material came from peripheral blood. The receptors stem from a human donor in a cohort sampled during active COVID-19. The CDR3 runs from the conserved cysteine through the conserved F or W. The D gene is left open where the match is weak. Not every row has a clone size; where given, it reads once, few, many or a size class.

cdr3_aa | cdr3_nt | clone_size | cdr3_length | j_call | v_call | d_call
CASRLTGAEGYTF | TGCGCCAGCCGATTGACAGGGGCCGAGGGCTACACCTTC | - | 13 | TRBJ1-2 | TRBV5-1 | TRBD1
CASSQGDSYSGNTIYF | TGTGCCAGCAGCCAAGGGGACAGCTACTCTGGAAACACCATATATTTT | - | 16 | TRBJ1-3 | TRBV3-1/TRBV3-2 | TRBD1
CASSVEGSVEGNTIYF | TGCGCCAGTTCCGTGGAGGGGTCGGTAGAGGGAAACACCATATATTTT | - | 16 | TRBJ1-3 | TRBV5-1 | -
CASSRGRGFTEAFF | TGTGCCAGCAGCCGGGGGAGGGGTTTCACTGAAGCTTTCTTT | - | 14 | TRBJ1-1 | TRBV6-5 | -
CAISAGVGQPQHF | TGTGCCATCAGTGCAGGGGTTGGTCAGCCCCAGCATTTT | - | 13 | TRBJ1-5 | TRBV10-3 | -
CAGRQSSGNTIYF | TGTGCCGGAAGACAGAGCTCTGGAAACACCATATATTTT | - | 13 | TRBJ1-3 | TRBV12-3/TRBV12-4 | -
CASSSSPIQSQETQYF | TGTGCCAGCAGCTCAAGCCCCATACAGTCTCAAGAGACCCAGTACTTC | - | 16 | TRBJ2-5 | TRBV7-6 | -
CASTLGQYEQYF | TGTGCCAGCACCCTTGGACAGTACGAGCAGTACTTC | - | 12 | TRBJ2-7 | TRBV5-6 | -
CASSSLREQFF | TGTGCCAGCAGCTCCCTCCGGGAGCAGTTCTTC | once | 11 | TRBJ2-1 | TRBV5-5 | -
CASSLLVGTGNSLEQYF | TGCGCCAGCAGCCTCCTCGTGGGGACAGGGAACTCCCTCGAGCAGTACTTC | - | 17 | TRBJ2-7 | TRBV4-1 | TRBD1
CASRFTSGSYNEQFF | TGTGCCAGCAGATTTACTTCAGGGTCCTACAATGAGCAGTTCTTC | - | 15 | TRBJ2-1 | TRBV28 | -
CASSQYYAGLDSPLHF | TGTGCCAGCAGCCAATATTATGCGGGACTAGATTCACCCCTCCACTTT | few | 16 | TRBJ1-6 | TRBV3-1/TRBV3-2 | -
CASSVRGGANVLTF | TGTGCCAGCTCTGTACGGGGAGGGGCCAACGTCCTGACTTTC | - | 14 | TRBJ2-6 | TRBV2 | -
CASSGSSSYEQYF | TGCGCCAGCTCGGGGAGTTCCTCCTACGAGCAGTACTTC | - | 13 | TRBJ2-7 | TRBV10-1 | -
CASSPAGVQNTEAFF | TGTGCCAGCAGTCCAGCAGGGGTACAGAACACTGAAGCTTTCTTT | once | 15 | TRBJ1-1 | TRBV28 | -
CASSWDREGSYEQYF | TGTGCCAGCAGCTGGGACAGGGAAGGTTCCTACGAGCAGTACTTC | - | 15 | TRBJ2-7 | TRBV5-4 | TRBD1
CASRGQGSNQPQHF | TGTGCCAGCAGGGGTCAGGGTAGCAATCAGCCCCAGCATTTT | - | 14 | TRBJ1-5 | TRBV28 | -
CASSTGQNTEAFF | TGTGCCAGCTCCACAGGACAGAACACTGAAGCTTTCTTT | - | 13 | TRBJ1-1 | TRBV18 | -
CASSRDSLRNQPQHF | TGTGCCAGCAGTCGGGACAGTTTGCGCAATCAGCCCCAGCATTTT | few | 15 | TRBJ1-5 | TRBV2 | TRBD1
CASSLNSGGYGYTF | TGTGCCAGCAGCTTAAATTCAGGGGGATATGGCTACACCTTC | once | 14 | TRBJ1-2 | TRBV7-3 | TRBD1
CASSFLGGRGNTIYF | TGTGCCAGCAGCTTCCTCGGAGGGAGAGGAAACACCATATATTTT | - | 15 | TRBJ1-3 | TRBV7-9 | -
CASSYGGGSADTQYF | TGTGCCAGCAGTTACGGCGGGGGTTCCGCAGATACGCAGTATTTT | few | 15 | TRBJ2-3 | TRBV6-2/TRBV6-3 | TRBD2
CASSLLRGLNNSPLHF | TGTGCCAGCAGCTTACTACGGGGTCTAAATAATTCACCCCTCCACTTT | - | 16 | TRBJ1-6 | TRBV7-6 | -
CASSPRLRWETQYF | TGTGCCAGCAGCCCCCGACTTAGGTGGGAGACCCAGTACTTC | - | 14 | TRBJ2-5 | TRBV7-8 | -
CASSRQFSYEQYF | TGTGCCAGCAGCCGACAGTTTTCCTACGAGCAGTACTTC | - | 13 | TRBJ2-7 | TRBV11-3 | -
CASSLRSTNYGYTF | TGTGCCAGCAGTTTGAGGAGCACTAACTATGGCTACACCTTC | - | 14 | TRBJ1-2 | TRBV27 | -
CASSWGGRSTDTQYF | TGTGCCAGCAGCTGGGGGGGGAGGAGCACAGATACGCAGTATTTT | - | 15 | TRBJ2-3 | TRBV5-4 | TRBD2
CASSVRAQGGGYTF | TGTGCCAGCAGCGTCAGGGCACAGGGGGGTGGCTACACCTTC | - | 14 | TRBJ1-2 | TRBV6-5 | TRBD1
CASSPGRGFTDTQYF | TGTGCCAGCAGCCCCGGCAGGGGGTTCACAGATACGCAGTATTTT | - | 15 | TRBJ2-3 | TRBV7-2 | TRBD1
CAISEGGANTEAFF | TGTGCCATCAGTGAGGGGGGGGCGAACACTGAAGCTTTCTTT | - | 14 | TRBJ1-1 | TRBV10-3 | -
CASSHPRGSKDTGELFF | TGTGCCAGCAGCCATCCCCGGGGTAGCAAAGACACCGGGGAGCTGTTTTTT | few | 17 | TRBJ2-2 | TRBV3-1/TRBV3-2 | -
CASREPSGETQYF | TGCGCCAGCAGGGAACCCTCGGGGGAGACCCAGTACTTC | once | 13 | TRBJ2-5 | TRBV5-1 | -
CASTVSGVGDIQYF | TGTGCCAGCACCGTATCGGGGGTCGGTGACATTCAGTACTTC | once | 14 | TRBJ2-4 | TRBV7-9 | -
CASSLTGANTEAFF | TGTGCCAGCAGCTTAACAGGGGCGAACACTGAAGCTTTCTTT | - | 14 | TRBJ1-1 | TRBV7-6 | TRBD1
CASSLGTGRGAFF | TGCGCCAGCAGCTTGGGGACAGGTCGGGGAGCTTTCTTT | - | 13 | TRBJ1-1 | TRBV5-1 | TRBD1
CASSDGRGGRYGNTIYF | TGTGCCAGCAGCGATGGCCGCGGGGGGAGGTATGGAAACACCATATATTTT | - | 17 | TRBJ1-3 | TRBV9 | -
CASSFLETGDGYTF | TGTGCCAGCAGCTTCCTCGAGACAGGGGACGGCTACACCTTC | - | 14 | TRBJ1-2 | TRBV7-9 | TRBD1
CASSYGRLPSGNTIYF | TGTGCCAGCAGTTACGGCAGATTGCCTTCTGGAAACACCATATATTTT | - | 16 | TRBJ1-3 | TRBV6-5 | -
CASSPGGVEKLFF | TGTGCCAGCAGTCCCGGGGGGGTGGAAAAACTGTTTTTT | - | 13 | TRBJ1-4 | TRBV28 | -
CASSLEVVPLSGEQFF | TGTGCCAGCAGCTTAGAGGTGGTCCCATTGAGCGGTGAGCAGTTCTTC | - | 16 | TRBJ2-1 | TRBV7-9 | -
CASQTTNSNQPQHF | TGTGCCAGCCAAACAACTAATAGCAATCAGCCCCAGCATTTT | - | 14 | TRBJ1-5 | TRBV2 | -
CASSPAGTGISTDTQYF | TGTGCCAGCAGTCCCGCCGGTACGGGGATCAGTACAGATACGCAGTATTTT | - | 17 | TRBJ2-3 | TRBV28 | -
CAISHPGGYTF | TGTGCCATTAGCCATCCAGGGGGCTACACCTTC | - | 11 | TRBJ1-2 | TRBV28 | -
CASSLFAAGTGGSYEQYF | TGTGCCAGCAGCTTATTCGCCGCAGGTACAGGGGGATCCTACGAGCAGTACTTC | - | 18 | TRBJ2-7 | TRBV7-3 | TRBD1
CASSPIWRGDGTGELFF | TGTGCCAGCTCACCAATCTGGCGGGGGGATGGTACCGGGGAGCTGTTTTTT | - | 17 | TRBJ2-2 | TRBV18 | TRBD2
CASSPRTQTTNYGYTF | TGTGCCAGCTCACCACGCACGCAGACTACTAACTATGGCTACACCTTC | - | 16 | TRBJ1-2 | TRBV18 | -